The next 22 T cell receptor beta chains were all read from a single sample in a study of blood T cell repertoires in COVID-19. The method was immunoSEQ multiplex PCR; TCRdb's version includes in-frame clones alone and lacks a portion of them. The sample lists roughly 30,000 clones, almost 80% seen once, with less than 9% in the top ten. Specimen: peripheral blood. These TCRs come from an older woman with acute or convalescent COVID-19.

The chain uses TRBV24-1 and TRBJ2-1, with TRBD2 matching over 11 bases. The germline gives CDR1 KGHDR, CDR2 SFDVKD. V lost 5 bases and J lost 9; bases outside the gene matches: 11. This CDR3 has 16 amino acids. The CDR3 bases are TGTGCCACCAGTGGCGCACTAGCGGGGGTAACCGGTGAGCAGTTCTTC. The encoded protein is CATSGALAGVTGEQFF.

In its sample, this clone was seen once. V usage is TRBV9 and J usage is TRBJ1-4; tentative D call: TRBD1 (6 bases). Germline CDR1 and CDR2: SGDLS and YYNGEE. This CDR3 region has 15 residues. V lost 0 bases and J 8 bases, leaving 14 bases between the germline ends. Here the CDR3 DNA reads TGTGCCAGCAGCGTAGGCTTTTCAGACAGGGAAAAACTGTTTTTT. Translated: CASSVGFSDREKLFF.

This chain joins TRBV30 and TRBJ1-2; TRBD1 matches 7 bases. CDR1 and CDR2 (germline): GTSNPN, SVGIG (reference sequence). The CDR3 spans 15 residues. Germline trimming cut 2 bases from V and 6 bases from J; bases unmatched to any gene: 12. CDR3 sequence: CAWSSTGMGKDGYTF. In DNA, the CDR3 is TGTGCCTGGAGTTCGACAGGGATGGGGAAAGATGGCTACACCTTC.

J is TRBJ1-5 and V is TRBV11-2; no clear D gene. The ends were cut back, 3 bases at V and 0 bases at J, with 6 bases in the middle. The germline V gene has CDR1 SGHAT and CDR2 FQNNGV. CDR3 length: 14 amino acids. In nucleotides, the CDR3 is TGTGCCAGCAGCTTGGCAGATAGCAATCAGCCCCAGCATTTT. Protein product: CASSLADSNQPQHF. The complete variable domain, with remaining parts taken from reference TRBV11-2 and TRBJ1-5, reads EAGVAQSPRYKIIEKRQSVAFWCNPISGHATLYWYQQILGQGPKLLIQFQNNGVVDDSQLPKDRFSAERLKGVDSTLKIQPAKLEDSAVYLCASSLADSNQPQHFGDGTRLSIL.

J is TRBJ1-2 and V is TRBV7-2; 10 nucleotides line up with TRBD1. The CDR3 spans 17 residues. With V trimmed by 4 bases and J by 4 bases, 12 bases remained unmatched. Germline CDR1 SGHTA, CDR2 FQGNSA. CDR3 in DNA: TGTGCCAGCAGCTGGAGTCGGGACAGGGGTAGCGGCTATGGCTACACCTTC. Encoded protein: CASSWSRDRGSGYGYTF.

The chain is built from TRBV5-1 and TRBJ1-2; TRBD1 matches at 10 bases. Germline CDR1 and CDR2: SGHRS and YFSETQ. The CDR3 is made up of 15 amino acids. V shed 4 bases, J shed 3 bases, and the junction held 6 bases outside the gene matches. Written as DNA, the CDR3 is TGCGCCAGCAGCGGCGGACAGGGGGTCGACTATGGCTACACCTTC. It translates to CASSGGQGVDYGYTF.

The rearrangement links TRBV10-3 to TRBJ1-1, with D unclear. V lost 2 bases and J lost 2, with 9 bases in between. The CDR3 is 14 residues long. Per the germline V gene, CDR1 is ENHRY and CDR2 is SYGVKD. CDR3 residues: CAISEAGPNTEAFF. Here the CDR3 DNA reads TGTGCCATCAGTGAGGCAGGCCCCAACACTGAAGCTTTCTTT.

This clone was seen a handful of times. The chain carries TRBV19 and TRBJ2-6; the match to TRBD1 covers 10 bases. V dropped 6 bases and J dropped 11; count of bases not matched to a gene: 10. Germline CDR1 is LNHDA and CDR2 is SQIVND (reference sequence). The CDR3 sequence is 15 residues long. The CDR3 DNA reads as TGTGCCAGTAGCATTGACGGGACAGGGGTCGACGTCCTGACTTTC. Amino acids: CASSIDGTGVDVLTF.

The genes are TRBV14 and TRBJ2-5, with D possibly being TRBD1 (6 bases). Trimming took off 6 bases at V and 2 bases at J, with 13 bases between the two ends. The germline gives CDR1 SGHDN, CDR2 FVKESK. The CDR3 loop spans 14 amino acids. In DNA form, the CDR3 reads TGTGCCAGCAGACTGTCAGGGGCGCAAGAGACCCAGTACTTC. Translation gives CASRLSGAQETQYF.

The rearrangement uses TRBV5-6 and TRBJ2-7, with D possibly being TRBD1 (7 bases). The CDR3 has 14 residues. The germline V and J ends were trimmed by 1 base and 5 bases, with 13 bases remaining between them. Germline CDR1 and CDR2: SGHDT and YYEEEE. This CDR3 reads CASSLRQGGHEQYF. The CDR3 bases are TGTGCCAGCAGCTTGAGGCAGGGGGGACACGAGCAGTACTTC.

The V gene is TRBV10-3, the J gene TRBJ1-1; D call uncertain. Trimming cost V 6 bases and J 1 base, with 9 bases left between them. The CDR3 is 13 residues long. Germline V gene sequence: CDR1 ENHRY, CDR2 SYGVKD. The chain's CDR3 is CAIRFGENTEAFF. The CDR3 DNA is TGTGCCATCAGATTCGGAGAGAACACTGAAGCTTTCTTT.

V is TRBV5-1 and J is TRBJ2-3; the D gene is possibly TRBD2 (6 bases). The ends were cut back, 1 base at V and 0 bases at J, with 9 bases in the middle. CDR1 is SGHRS and CDR2 is YFSETQ in the germline V gene. This CDR3 has 15 residues. CDR3 amino acids: CASSLKAGSTDTQYF. CDR3 bases: TGCGCCAGCAGCTTGAAAGCGGGTAGCACAGATACGCAGTATTTT. The full variable domain, rest sourced from reference TRBV5-1 and TRBJ2-3, is KAGVTQTPRYLIKTRGQQVTLSCSPISGHRSVSWYQQTPGQGLQFLFEYFSETQRNKGNFPGRFSGRQFSNSRSEMNVSTLELGDSALYLCASSLKAGSTDTQYFGPGTRLTVL.

This rearrangement joins TRBV21-1 to TRBJ1-5; TRBD1 is the table's D call and was not checked against the DNA. TRBV21-1 is annotated as a pseudogene. This CDR3 has 16 residues. The CDR3 region is CASSEQGQGYNQPQHF. CDR3 sequence (DNA): TGTGCCAGCAGTGAACAGGGCCAAGGGTACAATCAGCCCCAGCATTTT.

V usage is TRBV2 and J usage is TRBJ1-6; TRBD1 might be the D (6 bases). Trimming cost V 6 bases and J 5 bases, with 14 bases left between them. This CDR3 contains 15 residues. Germline lookup yields CDR1 SNHLY and CDR2 FYNNEI. CDR3 nucleotides: TGTGCCAGCAGATCACAGGGCGTGGATAATTCACCCCTCCACTTT. Protein sequence: CASRSQGVDNSPLHF.

This clone was observed a single time. This chain's CDR3 is CASSPSTDTQYF. In DNA form, the CDR3 reads TGTGCCAGCAGCCCATCCACAGATACGCAGTATTTT. The chain links TRBV3-1 (or the pseudogene TRBV3-2) to TRBJ2-3, with unresolved D. Germline lookup yields CDR1 LGHDT and CDR2 YNNKEL (reference sequence). Trimming shortened V by 4 bases and J by 2 bases, and 4 bases separated the two germline ends. The CDR3 is made up of 12 amino acids.

The chain employs TRBV13 and TRBJ2-3, with D perhaps matching TRBD2 (5 bases). V was clipped by 3 bases and J by 2 bases, with 9 bases between them. The CDR3 length is 14 residues. Germline CDR1 and CDR2: PRHDT and FYEKMQ (reference sequence). CDR3 amino acids: CASSLPSHTDTQYF. The DNA of the CDR3 is TGTGCCAGCAGCTTGCCTAGCCACACAGATACGCAGTATTTT. The full variable domain, in which reference TRBV13 and TRBJ2-3 provide the parts outside the CDR3, is AAGVIQSPRHLIKEKRETATLKCYPIPRHDTVYWYQQGPGQDPQFLISFYEKMQSDKGSIPDRFSAQQFSDYHSELNMSSLELGDSALYFCASSLPSHTDTQYFGPGTRLTVL.

V and J are TRBV28 and TRBJ1-2, with 7 positions matching TRBD1. This CDR3 has 16 residues. Germline V gene data show CDR1 as MDHEN and CDR2 as SYDVKM. The V gene end was trimmed by 11 bases and the J gene end by 4 bases; junction bases not matched to a gene: 19. Here the CDR3 DNA reads TGTGCCGCAGGGGGGTCAAAACAGGGGAAGAGCTATGGCTACACCTTC. As protein: CAAGGSKQGKSYGYTF.

The V and J genes are TRBV9 and TRBJ1-5; maybe TRBD1 (6 bases). V dropped 0 bases and J dropped 0 bases, with 13 bases sitting between them. CDR1 is SGDLS and CDR2 is YYNGEE in the germline V gene. The CDR3 is made up of 17 amino acids. In nucleotides, the CDR3 is TGTGCCAGCAGCGTAGGAGGGGACATATCTAGCAATCAGCCCCAGCATTTT. Translation: CASSVGGDISSNQPQHF.

This clone was observed a single time. The rearrangement joins TRBV24-1 to TRBJ1-3; tentatively, D is TRBD1 (6 bases). This CDR3 comprises 16 residues. Trimming took off 4 bases at V and 4 bases at J, with 16 bases between the two ends. CDR1 is KGHDR and CDR2 is SFDVKD in the germline V gene. The CDR3 nucleotides are TGTGCCACCAGTGAGGAACAGGGAAGAACAGGAAACACCATATATTTT. Protein product: CATSEEQGRTGNTIYF.

J is TRBJ2-2 and V is TRBV19, with D perhaps matching TRBD2 (6 bases). The CDR3 runs to 14 residues. V was pared by 6 bases and J by 1 base, with 9 bases between. The germline gives CDR1 LNHDA, CDR2 SQIVND (reference sequence). The CDR3 DNA reads TGTGCCAGTAGGGCGGGGCAGAACACCGGGGAGCTGTTTTTT. As protein: CASRAGQNTGELFF.

J is TRBJ1-4 and V is TRBV2; no reliable D call. This CDR3 is built from 15 residues. From germline, CDR1 is SNHLY and CDR2 FYNNEI. Trimming removed 8 bases from V and 2 bases from J, with 15 bases in between. CDR3 region: CASERSGQTNEKLFF. The CDR3 nucleotides read TGTGCCAGCGAAAGGTCGGGTCAGACTAATGAAAAACTGTTTTTT.

This clone was counted only a few times. The chain recombines TRBV19 with TRBJ1-1; TRBD1 aligns across 7 bases. CDR1 is LNHDA and CDR2 is SQIVND in the germline V gene (reference sequence). V lost 7 bases to trimming and J lost 1 base; unmatched junction nucleotides: 15. CDR3 length: 17 residues. For the CDR3, the DNA is TGTGCCAGTACCTACTGGCAGTGGGGACAGCCGAACACTGAAGCTTTCTTT. The encoded protein is CASTYWQWGQPNTEAFF.